This entry lists 7 T cell receptor beta chains sequenced from one sample in a study of neurological immune-mediated disorders. TCRdb redid the calling of the 5' RACE reads with MiXCR, one entry per CDR3 protein. The table has under 70,000 distinct CDR3 sequences, 3% to 4% seen once. Input material: PBMCs. All receptors come from a woman in her sixties with multiple sclerosis.

This chain links TRBV6-6 with TRBJ2-3; D is unresolved. The germline CDR1 and CDR2 sequences are MNHNY and SVGAGI (reference sequence). This CDR3 has 12 amino acids. The V end was cut by 9 bases, the J end by 1 base, with 8 bases between. CDR3 bases: TGTGCCAGTGGTAGGGGCACAGATACGCAGTATTTT. This sequence encodes CASGRGTDTQYF.

This clonotype came up many times. V usage is TRBV20-1 and J usage is TRBJ2-5; 7 bases align to TRBD1. The CDR3 is made up of 15 amino acids. CDR1 is DFQATT, CDR2 SNEGSKA, per germline (reference sequence). V was clipped by 0 bases and J by 3 bases; unmatched bases: 7. CDR3 nucleotides: TGCAGTGCTAGAGACCCAACGACAGGGAAAGAGACCCAGTACTTC. Encoded protein: CSARDPTTGKETQYF.

This clonotype was recorded at least ten times. This chain links TRBV7-3 with TRBJ1-1; possibly TRBD1 for D (5 bases). Germline-derived CDR1 and CDR2 are SGHTA and FQGTGA. This CDR3 contains 12 residues. V gave up 5 bases and J gave up 7 bases, with 11 bases separating them. CDR3 region: CASSPGNGEAFF. The CDR3 region has the DNA TGTGCCAGCAGCCCAGGGAACGGTGAAGCTTTCTTT.

In this sample, this clonotype turned up many times. This chain uses TRBV4-1 with TRBJ2-6, with D hard to call. In germline, CDR1 is MGHRA, CDR2 YSYEKL. There are 16 residues in the CDR3. V lost 0 bases to trimming and J lost 0 bases, with 6 bases between them. CDR3 in DNA: TGCGCCAGCAGCCAAGAGCCTATCTCTGGGGCCAACGTCCTGACTTTC. It translates to CASSQEPISGANVLTF.

This clonotype came up many times. The chain uses TRBV28 and TRBJ2-5, with D unclear. The V end lost 5 bases, the J end lost 5 bases, and 15 bases lay between the germline ends. Germline-derived CDR1 and CDR2 are MDHEN and SYDVKM. CDR3 length: 14 residues. This CDR3 is CASSPLDGLETQYF. The DNA of the CDR3 is TGTGCCAGCAGTCCCCTCGACGGGTTGGAGACCCAGTACTTC. Based on the CDR3 plus reference TRBV28 and TRBJ2-5, the full variable domain is DVKVTQSSRYLVKRTGEKVFLECVQDMDHENMFWYRQDPGLGLRLIYFSYDVKMKEKGDIPEGYSVSREKKERFSLILESASTNQTSMYLCASSPLDGLETQYFGPGTRLLVL.

This clonotype was counted at least ten times. V gene TRBV16 combines with J gene TRBJ1-4, with no clear D. The V end was cut by 1 base, the J end by 0 bases, with 6 bases between. CDR1 and CDR2 (germline): KGHSY, FQNENV. CDR3 size: 15 residues. The CDR3 nucleotides read TGTGCCAGCAGCCAATTACCCGCAACTAATGAAAAACTGTTTTTT. It encodes CASSQLPATNEKLFF.

This clonotype was recorded at least ten times. J is TRBJ1-6 and V is TRBV5-1; the D gene is possibly TRBD1 (5 bases). The CDR3 has 15 amino acids. V was trimmed by 0 bases and J by 8 bases, leaving 12 bases between them. Germline CDR1 and CDR2: SGHRS and YFSETQ. The CDR3 DNA reads TGCGCCAGCAGCTTGGCCGGGACTAACCATTCACCCCTCCACTTT. It specifies CASSLAGTNHSPLHF.